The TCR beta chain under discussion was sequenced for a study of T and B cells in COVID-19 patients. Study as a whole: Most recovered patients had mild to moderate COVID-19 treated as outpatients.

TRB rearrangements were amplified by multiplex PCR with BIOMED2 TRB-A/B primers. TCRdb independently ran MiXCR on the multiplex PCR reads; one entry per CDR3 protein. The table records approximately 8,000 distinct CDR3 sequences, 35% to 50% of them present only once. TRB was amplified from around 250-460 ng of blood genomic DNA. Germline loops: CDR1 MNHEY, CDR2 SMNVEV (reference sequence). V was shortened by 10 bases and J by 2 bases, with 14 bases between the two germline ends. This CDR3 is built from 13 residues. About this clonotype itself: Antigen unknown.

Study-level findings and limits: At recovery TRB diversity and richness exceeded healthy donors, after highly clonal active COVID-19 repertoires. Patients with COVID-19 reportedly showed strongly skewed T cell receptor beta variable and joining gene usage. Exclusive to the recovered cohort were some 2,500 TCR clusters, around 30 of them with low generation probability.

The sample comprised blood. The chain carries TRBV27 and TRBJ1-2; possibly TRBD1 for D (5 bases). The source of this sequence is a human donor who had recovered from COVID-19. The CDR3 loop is CATQGGENYGYTF. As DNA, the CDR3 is TGTGCCACCCAGGGAGGCGAGAACTATGGCTACACCTTC.